This TCR beta chain was identified during a study of cytomegalovirus exposure and HLA in healthy donors. Vbeta (60) and Jbeta (13) primers were used in the PCR. Assay used: immunoSEQ multiplex PCR; TCRdb lists only in-frame clones, some missing. The data show about 110,000 clones, with approximately 72% seen just once and 1.3% held by the top ten. Donors showed nominal health when sampled, although they likely had unrecorded immune exposures. This TCR came from a man aged 25-45 years in good health and CMV-seronegative. The sample comprised PBMCs.

CDR3 nucleotides: TGCAGCGTTGGGTTTGACTACCAGTACAATGAGCAGTTCTTC. Translated, it gives CSVGFDYQYNEQFF. The rearrangement uses TRBV29-1 and TRBJ2-1; a weak D match, TRBD2 (5 bases). Trimming removed 4 bases at V and 4 bases at J, with 14 bases between. This CDR3 spans 14 amino acids. Germline CDR1 is SQVTM and CDR2 is ANQGSEA.